The 19 T cell receptor beta chains given below trace back to one sample, sequenced in a study of blood T cell repertoires in COVID-19. This table comes from immunoSEQ multiplex PCR, and its TCRdb copy is limited to in-frame clones, with some not included. This sample carries 100,000 to 150,000 clones, roughly 88% of them seen once, and the ten largest clones take approximately 1.1%. The sample was peripheral blood. All receptors derive from a woman of 80 years or more with acute or convalescent COVID-19.

The chain has TRBV6-5 and TRBJ2-3; 10 nucleotides agree with TRBD2. The CDR3 loop spans 16 amino acids. The V segment lost 0 bases and the J segment 3 bases; nucleotides outside the gene matches: 3. Germline CDR1 is MNHEY and CDR2 is SVGAGI. The CDR3 region is CASSYSLAGATDTQYF. The CDR3 DNA follows: TGTGCCAGCAGTTACTCCCTAGCGGGGGCAACAGATACGCAGTATTTT.

The J gene is TRBJ2-3, the V gene TRBV27; D is perhaps TRBD1 (5 bases). Germline V gene data show CDR1 as MNHEY and CDR2 as SMNVEV (reference sequence). This CDR3 region has 13 residues. V was pared by 7 bases and J by 6 bases, with 14 bases between. CDR3 nucleotide sequence: TGTGCCAGCAAGGACACCCTAGGGGATACGCAGTATTTT. Translation: CASKDTLGDTQYF.

The chain combines TRBV7-6 with TRBJ2-2; D might be TRBD2 (6 bases). This CDR3 contains 15 residues. Germline V gene sequence: CDR1 SGHVS, CDR2 FNYEAQ. Trimming stripped 2 bases from V and 6 bases from J, with 13 bases between. The CDR3: CASSLSLLASGELFF. The CDR3 region has the DNA TGTGCCAGCAGCTTAAGTTTACTAGCCTCCGGGGAGCTGTTTTTT.

The chain couples TRBV15 to TRBJ2-1; D perhaps matches TRBD2 (7 bases). V was pared by 5 bases and J by 8 bases, with 16 bases between. Per the germline V gene, CDR1 is LNHNV and CDR2 is YYDKDF (reference sequence). The CDR3 extends over 14 amino acids. The CDR3 loop is CATSGGAAVYEQFF. As DNA, the CDR3 is TGTGCCACCAGCGGGGGGGCCGCTGTGTATGAGCAGTTCTTC.

This sequence joins TRBV7-3 and TRBJ2-3, with D possibly being TRBD2 (6 bases). The CDR3 totals 13 residues. Trimming took off 5 bases at V and 4 bases at J, with 10 bases between the two ends. The germline V gene encodes CDR1 SGHTA and CDR2 FQGTGA. CDR3 bases: TGTGCCAGCAGCCTGCGGGGAGCAGATACGCAGTATTTT. Residues: CASSLRGADTQYF.

This clone has more than one count but fewer than ten. The V call is TRBV11-1, the J call TRBJ2-2, with unresolved D. This CDR3 is built from 14 residues. V gave up 1 base and J gave up 3 bases, with 6 bases separating them. Germline V gene sequence: CDR1 SGHAT, CDR2 FQDESV (reference sequence). DNA of the CDR3: TGTGCCAGCAGCTTAGACTCTTACACCGGGGAGCTGTTTTTT. Translation gives CASSLDSYTGELFF.

This clone was picked up one time. The rearrangement joins TRBV5-4 to TRBJ1-4, with D possibly being TRBD1 (5 bases). The CDR3 sequence is 16 residues long. V was cut by 3 bases and J by 3 bases, with 15 bases left in between. The germline CDR1 and CDR2 sequences are SGHNT and YYREEE (reference sequence). This CDR3 reads CASSSRTGTSNEKLFF. The DNA of the CDR3 is TGTGCCAGCAGCTCCCGAACCGGGACTTCTAATGAAAAACTGTTTTTT.

The chain joins TRBV7-9 to TRBJ2-5, with D perhaps TRBD2 (5 bases). CDR3 length: 14 amino acids. Germline values: CDR1 SEHNR, CDR2 FQNEAQ (reference sequence). Trimming cost V 0 bases and J 5 bases, with 10 bases left between them. The CDR3 reads CASSLAGDVETQYF. In DNA form, the CDR3 reads TGTGCCAGCAGCTTAGCGGGAGATGTGGAGACCCAGTACTTC.

This clone showed up just once. The genes are TRBV4-2 and TRBJ1-5; 8 bases are a match to TRBD1. Germline V CDR1 and CDR2: LGHNA, YNFKEQ. The CDR3 covers 17 residues. V was pared by 0 bases and J by 9 bases, with 13 bases of the junction left unmatched. The CDR3 DNA reads TGTGCCAGCAGCCAAGAGCACAGGGGGGCTCCAAGTGGGCCCCAGCATTTT. Encoded protein: CASSQEHRGAPSGPQHF.

The CDR3 coding sequence is TGTGCCAGCAGCTTAAAGGGGCCCACTGGAAACACCATATATTTT. It codes for CASSLKGPTGNTIYF. V gene TRBV7-9 combines with J gene TRBJ1-3, with a tentative D call TRBD1 (5 bases). CDR3 length: 15 amino acids. Per the germline V gene, CDR1 is SEHNR and CDR2 is FQNEAQ (reference sequence). V gave up 2 bases and J gave up 2 bases, with 10 bases separating them.

There are a few counts of this clone. The chain employs TRBV6-5 and TRBJ1-2; a possible D gene is TRBD1 (6 bases). V lost 10 bases and J lost 8, with 14 bases in between. This CDR3 is built from 11 residues. Germline values: CDR1 MNHEY, CDR2 SVGAGI. The CDR3: CATSPGEGYTF. The CDR3 DNA follows: TGTGCCACGTCACCAGGGGAAGGCTACACCTTC.

This chain uses TRBV19 with TRBJ2-7; TRBD2 agrees at 9 bases. Trimming cost V 7 bases and J 3 bases; bases outside gene matches: 4. This CDR3 is built from 13 residues. Germline V CDR1 and CDR2: LNHDA, SQIVND (reference sequence). CDR3 sequence: CASTGREGYEQYF. The CDR3 bases are TGTGCCAGTACTGGGCGGGAGGGCTACGAGCAGTACTTC.

This clone was recorded only once. V usage is TRBV5-6 and J usage is TRBJ1-4; D remains ambiguous. Trimming shortened V by 4 bases and J by 0 bases, and 10 bases separated the two germline ends. This CDR3 spans 15 amino acids. Looked up from germline, CDR1 is SGHDT and CDR2 is YYEEEE. In DNA form, the CDR3 reads TGTGCCAGCAGCCACTCTCATGCAACTAATGAAAAACTGTTTTTT. It specifies CASSHSHATNEKLFF.

V and J are TRBV11-2 and TRBJ1-5; 7 bases map to TRBD1. Germline-derived CDR1 and CDR2 are SGHAT and FQNNGV. V lost 5 bases, J lost 5 bases, and 6 bases stayed unmatched. The CDR3 is made up of 14 amino acids. The CDR3 DNA is TGTGCCAGCAGCCCAGGGACAGAAGATCAGCCCCAGCATTTT. It encodes CASSPGTEDQPQHF.

V and J are TRBV19 and TRBJ2-3; 8 nucleotides agree with TRBD1. From germline, CDR1 is LNHDA and CDR2 SQIVND (reference sequence). Germline trimming cut 3 bases from V and 1 base from J; bases unmatched to any gene: 9. The CDR3 runs to 17 residues. CDR3 sequence: CASSMTTGAFGTDTQYF. DNA for the CDR3: TGTGCCAGTAGTATGACGACAGGGGCCTTTGGCACAGATACGCAGTATTTT.

The chain has TRBV5-4 and TRBJ2-1, with TRBD2 matching over 12 bases. J gave up 6 bases and V 4 bases, and 5 bases lay outside the gene matches. The CDR3 loop spans 15 amino acids. CDR1 is SGHNT, CDR2 YYREEE, per germline (reference sequence). The chain's CDR3 is CASSRGLAGLNEQFF. CDR3 sequence (DNA): TGTGCCAGCAGCAGGGGACTAGCGGGCCTCAATGAGCAGTTCTTC.

The genes are TRBV9 and TRBJ2-7; 10 nucleotides align to TRBD1. V was pared by 2 bases and J by 5 bases, with 7 bases of the junction left unmatched. The CDR3 extends over 15 amino acids. Germline V gene sequence: CDR1 SGDLS, CDR2 YYNGEE. The CDR3 coding sequence is TGTGCCAGCAGCGTCATGGGACAGGGGTTGAACGAGCAGTACTTC. Translating gives CASSVMGQGLNEQYF.

The chain links TRBV6-5 to TRBJ1-6; tentatively, D is TRBD1 (6 bases). Germline values: CDR1 MNHEY, CDR2 SVGAGI. The CDR3 runs 14 residues. Deletions cut 3 bases from V and 10 bases from J, with 13 bases between. The CDR3 reads CASSYLTDRSPLHF. CDR3 sequence (DNA): TGTGCCAGCAGTTATCTCACCGACAGGTCACCCCTCCACTTT.

DNA of the CDR3: TGTGCCAGCAGGTTAGCGGGAGGGAGGTACAATGAGCAGTTCTTC. Translation: CASRLAGGRYNEQFF. The chain recombines TRBV2 with TRBJ2-1; 11 nucleotides line up with TRBD2. V lost 6 bases and J lost 4; bases outside the gene matches: 5. The CDR3 totals 15 residues. Germline CDR1 is SNHLY and CDR2 is FYNNEI.